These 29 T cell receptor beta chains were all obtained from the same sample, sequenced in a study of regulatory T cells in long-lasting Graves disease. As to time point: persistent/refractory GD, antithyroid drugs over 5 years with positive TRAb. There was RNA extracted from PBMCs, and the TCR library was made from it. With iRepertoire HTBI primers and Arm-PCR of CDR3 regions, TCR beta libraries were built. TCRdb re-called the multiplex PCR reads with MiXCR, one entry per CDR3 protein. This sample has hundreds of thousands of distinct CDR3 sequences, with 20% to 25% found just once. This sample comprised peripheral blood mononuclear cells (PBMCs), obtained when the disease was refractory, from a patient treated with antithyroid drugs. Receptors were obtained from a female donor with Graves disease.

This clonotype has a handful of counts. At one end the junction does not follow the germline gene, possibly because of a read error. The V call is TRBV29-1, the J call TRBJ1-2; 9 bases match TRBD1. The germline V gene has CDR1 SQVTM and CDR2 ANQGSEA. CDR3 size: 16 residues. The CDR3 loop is CSVEVRTGVLDYGYTF. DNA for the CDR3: TGCAGCGTGGAAGTTAGGACAGGGGTTCTGGACTATGGCTACACCTTC.

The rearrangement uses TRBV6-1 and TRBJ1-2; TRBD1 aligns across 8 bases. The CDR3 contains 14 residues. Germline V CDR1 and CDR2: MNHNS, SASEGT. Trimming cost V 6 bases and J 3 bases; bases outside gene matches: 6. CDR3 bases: TGTGCCAGCAGCCCCAGGGGGCGCGACTATGGCTACACCTTC. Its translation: CASSPRGRDYGYTF.

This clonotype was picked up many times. The CDR3 region is CASSLGQISYEQYF. The CDR3 DNA is TGTGCCAGCAGCTTAGGACAAATCTCCTACGAGCAGTACTTC. J is TRBJ2-7 and V is TRBV7-9; D unclear. This CDR3 spans 14 amino acids. Germline CDR1 SEHNR, CDR2 FQNEAQ (reference sequence). V lost 1 base to trimming and J lost 0 bases, with 7 bases between them. The entire variable domain, with the rest obtained from reference TRBV7-9 and TRBJ2-7, is as follows: DTGVSQNPRHKITKRGQNVTFRCDPISEHNRLYWYRQTLGQGPEFLTYFQNEAQLEKSRLLSDRFSAERPKGSFSTLEIQRTEQGDSAMYLCASSLGQISYEQYFGPGTRLTVT.

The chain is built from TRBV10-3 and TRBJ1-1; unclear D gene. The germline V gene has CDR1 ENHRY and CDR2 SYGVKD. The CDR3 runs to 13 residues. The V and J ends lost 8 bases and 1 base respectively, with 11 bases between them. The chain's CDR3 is CAIRPNQNTEAFF. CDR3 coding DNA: TGTGCCATCCGACCAAACCAGAACACTGAAGCTTTCTTT.

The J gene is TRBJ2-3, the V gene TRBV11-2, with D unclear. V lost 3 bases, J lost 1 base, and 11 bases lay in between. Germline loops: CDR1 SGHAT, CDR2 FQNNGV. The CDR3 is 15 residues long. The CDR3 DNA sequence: TGTGCCAGCAGCTTGAGGAGATTGGGCACAGATACGCAGTATTTT. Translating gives CASSLRRLGTDTQYF.

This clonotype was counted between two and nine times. The CDR3 loop reads CASRMGLTWDEQYF. CDR3 nucleotide sequence: TGTGCCAGCAGGATGGGACTTACCTGGGACGAGCAGTACTTC. The V call is TRBV27, the J call TRBJ2-7; TRBD2 is a possible D gene (6 bases). Germline V gene data show CDR1 as MNHEY and CDR2 as SMNVEV (reference sequence). The CDR3 length is 14 residues. V lost 6 bases and J 5 bases, leaving 17 bases between the germline ends.

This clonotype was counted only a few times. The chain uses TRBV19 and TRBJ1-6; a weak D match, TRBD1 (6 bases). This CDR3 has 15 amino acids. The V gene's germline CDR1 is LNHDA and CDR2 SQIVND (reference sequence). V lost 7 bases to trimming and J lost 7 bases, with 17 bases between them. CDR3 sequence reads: CASTTTRGWNSPLHF. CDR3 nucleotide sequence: TGTGCCAGTACAACAACGAGGGGGTGGAATTCACCCCTCCACTTT. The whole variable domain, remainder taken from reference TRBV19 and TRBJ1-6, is DGGITQSPKYLFRKEGQNVTLSCEQNLNHDAMYWYRQDPGQGLRLIYYSQIVNDFQKGDIAEGYSVSREKKESFPLTVTSAQKNPTAFYLCASTTTRGWNSPLHFGNGTRLTVT.

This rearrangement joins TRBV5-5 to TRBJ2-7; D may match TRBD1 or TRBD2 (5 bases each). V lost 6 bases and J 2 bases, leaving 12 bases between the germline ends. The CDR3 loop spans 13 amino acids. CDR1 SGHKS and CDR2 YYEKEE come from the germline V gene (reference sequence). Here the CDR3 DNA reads TGTGCCAGCACCGGGACGGCGACCTACGAGCAGTACTTC. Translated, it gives CASTGTATYEQYF.

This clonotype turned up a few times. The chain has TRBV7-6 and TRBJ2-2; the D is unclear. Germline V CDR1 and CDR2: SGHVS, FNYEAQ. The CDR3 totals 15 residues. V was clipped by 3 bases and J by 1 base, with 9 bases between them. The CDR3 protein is CASSFVWGNTGELFF. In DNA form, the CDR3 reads TGTGCCAGCAGCTTCGTATGGGGGAACACCGGGGAGCTGTTTTTT. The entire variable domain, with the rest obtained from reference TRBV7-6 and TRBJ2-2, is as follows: GAGVSQSPRYKVTKRGQDVALRCDPISGHVSLYWYRQALGQGPEFLTYFNYEAQQDKSGLPNDRFSAERPEGSISTLTIQRTEQRDSAMYRCASSFVWGNTGELFFGEGSRLTVL.

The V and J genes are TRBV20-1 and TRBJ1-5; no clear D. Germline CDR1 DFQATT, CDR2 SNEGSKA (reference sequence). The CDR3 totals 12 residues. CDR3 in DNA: TGCACTGTCGGACGGTCCAATCAGCCCCAGCATTTT. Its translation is CTVGRSNQPQHF.

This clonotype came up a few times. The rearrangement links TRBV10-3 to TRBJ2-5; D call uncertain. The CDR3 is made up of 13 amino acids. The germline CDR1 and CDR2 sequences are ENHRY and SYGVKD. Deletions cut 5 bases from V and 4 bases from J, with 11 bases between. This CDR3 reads CAISSVGGETQYF. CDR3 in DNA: TGTGCCATCAGTTCTGTGGGTGGAGAGACCCAGTACTTC.

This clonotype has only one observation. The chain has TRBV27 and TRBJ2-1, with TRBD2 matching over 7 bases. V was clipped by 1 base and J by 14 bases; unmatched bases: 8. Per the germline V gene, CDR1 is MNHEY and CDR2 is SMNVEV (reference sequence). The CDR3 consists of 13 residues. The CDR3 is CASSLFFGLGEFF. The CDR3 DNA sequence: TGTGCCAGCAGTTTATTCTTCGGACTAGGGGAGTTCTTC.

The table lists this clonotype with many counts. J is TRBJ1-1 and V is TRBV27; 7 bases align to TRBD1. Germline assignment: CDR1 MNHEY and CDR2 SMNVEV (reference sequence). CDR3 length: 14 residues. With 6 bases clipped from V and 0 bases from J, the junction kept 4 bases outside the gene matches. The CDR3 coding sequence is TGTGCCAGCAGGGAGACAGGGCTGAACACTGAAGCTTTCTTT. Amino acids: CASRETGLNTEAFF.

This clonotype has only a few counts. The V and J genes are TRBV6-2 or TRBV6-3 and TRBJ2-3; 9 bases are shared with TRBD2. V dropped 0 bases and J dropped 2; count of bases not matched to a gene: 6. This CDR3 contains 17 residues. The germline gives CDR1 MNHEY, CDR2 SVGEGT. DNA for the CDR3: TGTGCCAGCAGTTACTCGCTAGCGGGGTTCCTCACAGATACGCAGTATTTT. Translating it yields CASSYSLAGFLTDTQYF.

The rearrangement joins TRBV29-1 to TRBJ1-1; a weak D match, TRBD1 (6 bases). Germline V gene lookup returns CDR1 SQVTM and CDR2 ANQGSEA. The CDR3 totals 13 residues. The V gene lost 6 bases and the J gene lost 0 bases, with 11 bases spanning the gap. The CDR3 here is CSVGGALNTEAFF. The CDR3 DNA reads TGCAGCGTGGGGGGGGCGTTGAACACTGAAGCTTTCTTT.

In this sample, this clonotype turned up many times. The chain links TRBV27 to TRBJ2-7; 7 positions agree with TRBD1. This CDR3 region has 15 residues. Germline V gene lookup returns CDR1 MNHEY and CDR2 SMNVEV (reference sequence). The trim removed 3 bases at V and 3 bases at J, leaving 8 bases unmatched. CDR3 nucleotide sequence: TGTGCCAGCAGTTTTTACATGGGACAGAGCTACGAGCAGTACTTC. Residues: CASSFYMGQSYEQYF.

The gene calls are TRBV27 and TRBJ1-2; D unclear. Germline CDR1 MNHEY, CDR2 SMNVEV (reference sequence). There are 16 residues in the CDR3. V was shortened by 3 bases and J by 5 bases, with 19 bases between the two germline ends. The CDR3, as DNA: TGTGCCAGCAGTTTCAACCCCGGGGAGGGAGAATATGGCTACACCTTC. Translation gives CASSFNPGEGEYGYTF.

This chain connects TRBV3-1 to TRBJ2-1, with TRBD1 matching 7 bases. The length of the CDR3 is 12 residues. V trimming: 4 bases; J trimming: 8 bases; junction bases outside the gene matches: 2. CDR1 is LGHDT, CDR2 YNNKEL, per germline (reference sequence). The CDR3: CASSPTGDEQFF. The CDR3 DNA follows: TGTGCCAGCAGCCCCACAGGGGATGAGCAGTTCTTC.

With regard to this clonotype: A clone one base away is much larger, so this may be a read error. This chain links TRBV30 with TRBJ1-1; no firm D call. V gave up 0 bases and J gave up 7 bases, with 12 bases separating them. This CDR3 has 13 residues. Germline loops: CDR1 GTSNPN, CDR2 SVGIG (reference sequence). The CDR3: CAWSVRVEVEAFF. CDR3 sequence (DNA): TGTGCCTGGAGTGTACGTGTTGAAGTTGAAGCTTTCTTT.

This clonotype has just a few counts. This CDR3 is CASPGGLADEQYF. The CDR3 DNA follows: TGTGCCAGCCCGGGGGGACTAGCCGACGAGCAGTACTTC. The chain is built from TRBV7-9 and TRBJ2-7; 9 nucleotides agree with TRBD2. V lost 8 bases and J lost 5; bases outside the gene matches: 7. The germline V gene has CDR1 SEHNR and CDR2 FQNEAQ (reference sequence). This CDR3 spans 13 amino acids.

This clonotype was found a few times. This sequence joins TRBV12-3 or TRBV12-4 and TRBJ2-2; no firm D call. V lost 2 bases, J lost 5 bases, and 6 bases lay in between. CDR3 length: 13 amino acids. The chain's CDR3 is CASSLFGTGELFF. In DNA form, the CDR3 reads TGTGCCAGCAGTTTATTTGGTACCGGGGAGCTGTTTTTT.

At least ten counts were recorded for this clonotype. The chain's CDR3 is CASRGRIYEQYF. The CDR3 DNA reads TGTGCCAGCCGGGGACGAATTTACGAGCAGTACTTC. This chain connects TRBV6-1 to TRBJ2-7; D tentatively reads TRBD1 or TRBD2 (5 bases each). Germline V gene sequence: CDR1 MNHNS, CDR2 SASEGT. V lost 8 bases, J lost 4 bases, and 12 bases lay in between. The CDR3 loop spans 12 amino acids.

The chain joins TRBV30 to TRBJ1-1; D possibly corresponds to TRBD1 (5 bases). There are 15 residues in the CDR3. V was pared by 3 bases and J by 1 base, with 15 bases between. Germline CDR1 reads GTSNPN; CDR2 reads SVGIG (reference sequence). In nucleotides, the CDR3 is TGTGCCTGGAGGGGGAAGGGGCAAAGGAACACTGAAGCTTTCTTT. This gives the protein CAWRGKGQRNTEAFF.

The CDR3 sequence: CASSFSGRVDEQYF. CDR3 DNA sequence: TGTGCCAGCAGCTTCAGCGGGAGGGTCGACGAGCAGTACTTC. The V gene is TRBV7-9, the J gene TRBJ2-7; 10 bases are a match to TRBD2. CDR3 length: 14 residues. Germline V gene sequence: CDR1 SEHNR, CDR2 FQNEAQ (reference sequence). Unmatched junction bases numbered 4, after V lost 3 bases and J lost 5 bases.

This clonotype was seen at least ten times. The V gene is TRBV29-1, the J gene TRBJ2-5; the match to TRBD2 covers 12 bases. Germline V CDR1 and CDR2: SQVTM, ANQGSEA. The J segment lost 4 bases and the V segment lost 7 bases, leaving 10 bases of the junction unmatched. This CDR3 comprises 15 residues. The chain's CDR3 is CSARTSGTRGETQYF. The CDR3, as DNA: TGCAGCGCCCGGACTAGCGGGACAAGAGGAGAGACCCAGTACTTC.

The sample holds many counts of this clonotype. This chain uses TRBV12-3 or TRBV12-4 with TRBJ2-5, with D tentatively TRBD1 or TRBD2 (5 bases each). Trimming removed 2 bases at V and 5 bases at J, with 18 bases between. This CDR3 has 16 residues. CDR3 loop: CASSLRQSGTEETQYF. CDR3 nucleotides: TGTGCCAGCAGTTTAAGACAGTCGGGGACGGAGGAGACCCAGTACTTC.

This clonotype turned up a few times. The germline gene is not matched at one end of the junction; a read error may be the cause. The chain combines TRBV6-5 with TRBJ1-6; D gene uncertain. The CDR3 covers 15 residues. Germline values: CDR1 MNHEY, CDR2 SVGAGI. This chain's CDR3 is CASSYLGSNNSPLHF. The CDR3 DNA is TGTGCCAGCAGTTACTTGGGGAGCAATAATTCACCCCTTCACTTT.

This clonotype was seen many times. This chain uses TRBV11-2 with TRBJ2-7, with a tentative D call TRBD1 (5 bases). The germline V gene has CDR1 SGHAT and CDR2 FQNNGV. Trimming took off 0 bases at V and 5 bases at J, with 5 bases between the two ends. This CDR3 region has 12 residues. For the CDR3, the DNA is TGTGCCAGCAGCTTAGAAGGGGACGAGCAGTACTTC. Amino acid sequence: CASSLEGDEQYF.

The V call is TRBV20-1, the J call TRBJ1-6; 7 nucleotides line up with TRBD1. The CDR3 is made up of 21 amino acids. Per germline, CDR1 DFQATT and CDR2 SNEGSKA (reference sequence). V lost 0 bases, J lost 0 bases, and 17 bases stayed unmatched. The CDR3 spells CSARDPWDSHTPSSYNSPLHF. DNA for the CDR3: TGCAGTGCTAGAGATCCGTGGGACAGTCATACTCCGAGCTCCTATAATTCACCCCTCCACTTT.